This T cell receptor (beta chain) was found in a study of radiotherapy plus CTLA-4 blockade in lung cancer. Across the whole study: Among enrolled patients, 15% to 20% responded and roughly 31% achieved disease control. Study findings and constraints: Response was reportedly best predicted by early blood T cell clone dynamics, with interferon-beta.

Germline V gene sequence: CDR1 MNHNS, CDR2 SASEGT. Trimming pared 6 bases from V and 8 bases from J, leaving 4 bases between. The CDR3 covers 10 residues. With respect to this clone: Its antigen is as yet unknown.

Using immunoSEQ multiplex PCR, the repertoire was profiled, and TCRdb retains in-frame clones only, with some absent. Among under 100,000 clones, under 85% were seen once, and the ten largest hold more than 14%. This rearrangement joins TRBV6-1 to TRBJ2-2, with D unresolved. The TCR sequence derives from a human donor with non-small cell lung cancer that progressed on radiotherapy plus ipilimumab. The specimen comprised peripheral blood, sampled from a patient treated with radiotherapy plus ipilimumab. The CDR3 DNA reads TGTGCCAGCAGGAGAGGGGAGCTGTTTTTT. The encoded protein is CASRRGELFF.